These 8 T cell receptor beta chains came from one sample sequenced in a study of blood T cells in healthy people across ages. Alongside a J-beta primer mix, a sample-barcoded 5' primer served in a second PCR lasting roughly 6 to 11 cycles. TCRdb analysed the 5' RACE reads with MiXCR anew, one entry per CDR3 protein. The top ten hold 3% of the sample, which has 750,000 to 950,000 distinct CDR3 sequences, about a quarter seen once. The data were also submitted as part of a second study, on T cells of mothers and their children.

The sequenced sample was blood. These receptors were collected from a boy aged 5-17 years in good health.

The rearrangement joins TRBV6-1 to TRBJ2-7; 15 positions match TRBD2. The CDR3 length is 15 residues. Germline CDR1 MNHNS, CDR2 SASEGT. V lost 5 bases to trimming and J lost 7 bases; unmatched junction nucleotides: 6. The CDR3, as DNA: TGTGCCAGCAGTCTTTGGACTAGCGGGGGGGAAGAGCAGTACTTC. This gives the protein CASSLWTSGGEEQYF.

This clonotype was recorded many times. The V call is TRBV5-1, the J call TRBJ2-5; the D gene is possibly TRBD1 (6 bases). The CDR3 loop spans 14 amino acids. V gave up 3 bases and J gave up 2 bases, with 11 bases separating them. Germline CDR1 reads SGHRS; CDR2 reads YFSETQ. The CDR3 region is CASSSGQLQETQYF. In nucleotides, the CDR3 is TGCGCCAGCAGCTCCGGACAGCTTCAAGAGACCCAGTACTTC.

This clonotype was found a few times. V is TRBV28 and J is TRBJ2-5; D uncertain. This CDR3 contains 13 residues. Between the trimmed V and J ends, which lost 3 bases and 9 bases, there was a span of 14 bases. CDR1 and CDR2 from the germline V gene are MDHEN and SYDVKM. The CDR3 reads CASSFRLGAPQYF. The CDR3, as DNA: TGTGCCAGCAGTTTCAGGCTGGGCGCGCCCCAGTACTTC.

The rearrangement joins TRBV5-4 to TRBJ2-1, with 10 bases aligning to TRBD2. V was clipped by 5 bases and J by 0 bases; unmatched bases: 8. CDR3 length: 17 residues. Germline loops: CDR1 SGHNT, CDR2 YYREEE (reference sequence). The CDR3 region has the DNA TGTGCCAGCAGTAGAGCGGGGGGGCCTAGCTCCTACAATGAGCAGTTCTTC. It encodes CASSRAGGPSSYNEQFF.

This clonotype was seen many times. The V gene is TRBV15, the J gene TRBJ2-1, with 10 bases aligning to TRBD2. V was pared by 7 bases and J by 7 bases, with 7 bases of the junction left unmatched. The CDR3 length is 14 residues. Germline V gene lookup returns CDR1 LNHNV and CDR2 YYDKDF (reference sequence). The CDR3, as DNA: TGTGCCACCACGAGCGGACTAGCGGCGAATGAGCAGTTCTTC. As protein: CATTSGLAANEQFF.

The J gene is TRBJ2-3, the V gene TRBV6-4; TRBD2 aligns across 8 bases. The CDR3 totals 16 residues. Trimming took 4 bases from V and 6 from J; bases not matched to a gene: 12. Per germline, CDR1 MRHNA and CDR2 SNTAGT. The CDR3 nucleotides are TGTGCCAGCAGTGTTGAGGGAAGCGGGGGTGCCGATACGCAGTATTTT. Protein product: CASSVEGSGGADTQYF.

This clonotype was observed a few times. The chain couples TRBV13 to TRBJ2-3; 7 bases map to TRBD2. The V and J ends lost 5 bases and 2 bases, in that order; junction bases with no gene match: 7. The CDR3 is 15 residues long. The germline CDR1 and CDR2 sequences are PRHDT and FYEKMQ (reference sequence). As DNA, the CDR3 is TGTGCCAGCAGCCCGAGACTAGCCCTCACAGATACGCAGTATTTT. It yields the protein CASSPRLALTDTQYF.

Ten or more counts support this clonotype. The chain carries TRBV2 and TRBJ2-7; 8 nucleotides match TRBD2. After removal of 4 bases from V and 4 bases from J, the junction contained 6 bases not matched to a gene. CDR3 length equals 14 residues. Germline values: CDR1 SNHLY, CDR2 FYNNEI. The CDR3 DNA reads as TGTGCCAGCAGTGCGGCGGGGGGAGGTTACGAGCAGTACTTC. It is translated as CASSAAGGGYEQYF.